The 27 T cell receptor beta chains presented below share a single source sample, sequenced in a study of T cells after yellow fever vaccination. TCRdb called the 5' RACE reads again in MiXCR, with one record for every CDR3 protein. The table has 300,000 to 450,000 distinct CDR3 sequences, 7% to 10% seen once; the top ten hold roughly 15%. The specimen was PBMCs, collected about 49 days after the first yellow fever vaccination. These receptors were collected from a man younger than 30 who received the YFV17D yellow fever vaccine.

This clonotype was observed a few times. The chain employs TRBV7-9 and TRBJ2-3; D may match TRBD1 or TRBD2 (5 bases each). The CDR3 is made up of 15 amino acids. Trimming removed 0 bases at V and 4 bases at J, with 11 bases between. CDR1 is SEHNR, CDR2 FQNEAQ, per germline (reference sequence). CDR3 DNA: TGTGCCAGCAGCTTAGCGGGGCTGGGGGCAGATACGCAGTATTTT. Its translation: CASSLAGLGADTQYF.

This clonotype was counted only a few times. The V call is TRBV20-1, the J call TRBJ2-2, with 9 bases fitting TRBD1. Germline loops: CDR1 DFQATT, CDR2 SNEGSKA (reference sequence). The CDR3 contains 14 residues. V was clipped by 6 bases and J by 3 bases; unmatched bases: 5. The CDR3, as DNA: TGCAGTGCAACGACAGGGGGAGACACCGGGGAGCTGTTTTTT. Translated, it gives CSATTGGDTGELFF.

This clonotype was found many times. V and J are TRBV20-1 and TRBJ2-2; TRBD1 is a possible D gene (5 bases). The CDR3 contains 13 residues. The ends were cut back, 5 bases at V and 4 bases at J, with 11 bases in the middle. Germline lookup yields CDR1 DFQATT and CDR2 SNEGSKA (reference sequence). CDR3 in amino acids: CSAQTALTGELFF. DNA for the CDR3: TGCAGTGCTCAGACAGCTCTCACCGGGGAGCTGTTTTTT.

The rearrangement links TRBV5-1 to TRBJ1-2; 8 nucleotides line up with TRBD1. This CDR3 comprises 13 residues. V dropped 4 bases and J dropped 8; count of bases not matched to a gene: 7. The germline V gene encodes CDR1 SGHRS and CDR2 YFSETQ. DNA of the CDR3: TGCGCCAGCAGCGCGACAGGGGCTGGAGGCTACACCTTC. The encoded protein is CASSATGAGGYTF.

The CDR3 region has the DNA TGTGCCAGCTCACCCCAAGCAGGGGACAGCTCTGGAAACACCATATATTTT. Residues: CASSPQAGDSSGNTIYF. The chain joins TRBV18 to TRBJ1-3; 7 bases are shared with TRBD1. This CDR3 contains 17 residues. Germline lookup yields CDR1 KGHSH and CDR2 LQKENI. J gave up 0 bases and V 3 bases, and 8 bases lay outside the gene matches.

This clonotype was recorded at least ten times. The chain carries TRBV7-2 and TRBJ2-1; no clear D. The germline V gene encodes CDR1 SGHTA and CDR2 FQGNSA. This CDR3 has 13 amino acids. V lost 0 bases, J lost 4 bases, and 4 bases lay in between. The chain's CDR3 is CASSLAHYNEQFF. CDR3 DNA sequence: TGTGCCAGCAGCTTAGCGCATTACAATGAGCAGTTCTTC.

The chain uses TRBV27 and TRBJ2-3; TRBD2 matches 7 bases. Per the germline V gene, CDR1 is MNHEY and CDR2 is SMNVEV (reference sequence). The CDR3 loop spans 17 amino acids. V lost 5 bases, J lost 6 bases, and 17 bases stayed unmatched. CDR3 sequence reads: CASSPQKGGGGSDTQYF. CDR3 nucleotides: TGTGCCAGCAGTCCCCAGAAGGGTGGGGGGGGTTCCGATACGCAGTATTTT.

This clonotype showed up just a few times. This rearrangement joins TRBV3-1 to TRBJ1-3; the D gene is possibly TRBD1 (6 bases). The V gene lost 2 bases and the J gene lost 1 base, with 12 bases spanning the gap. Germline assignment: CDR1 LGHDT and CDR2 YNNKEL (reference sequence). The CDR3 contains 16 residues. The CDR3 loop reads CASSQRGGMSGNTIYF. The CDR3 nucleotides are TGTGCCAGCAGCCAACGAGGGGGTATGTCTGGAAACACCATATATTTT.

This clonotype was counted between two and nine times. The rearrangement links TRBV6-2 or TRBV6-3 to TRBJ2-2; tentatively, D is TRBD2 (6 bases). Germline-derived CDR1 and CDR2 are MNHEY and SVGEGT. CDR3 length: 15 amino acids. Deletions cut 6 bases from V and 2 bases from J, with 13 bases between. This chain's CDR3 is CASRPAGTNTGELFF. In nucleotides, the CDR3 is TGTGCCAGCAGGCCGGCGGGGACTAACACCGGGGAGCTGTTTTTT.

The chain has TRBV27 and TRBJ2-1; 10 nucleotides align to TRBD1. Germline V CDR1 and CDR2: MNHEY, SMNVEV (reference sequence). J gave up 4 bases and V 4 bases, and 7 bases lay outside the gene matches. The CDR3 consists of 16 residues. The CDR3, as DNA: TGTGCCAGCAGTTCCGACCGGGACAGGGGTTACAATGAGCAGTTCTTC. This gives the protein CASSSDRDRGYNEQFF.

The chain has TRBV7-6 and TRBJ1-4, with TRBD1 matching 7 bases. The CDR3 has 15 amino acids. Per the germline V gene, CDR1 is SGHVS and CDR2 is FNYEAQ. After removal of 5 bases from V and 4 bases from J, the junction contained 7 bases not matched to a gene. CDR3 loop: CASSPPGQINEKLFF. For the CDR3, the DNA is TGTGCCAGCAGCCCTCCGGGACAGATTAATGAAAAACTGTTTTTT.

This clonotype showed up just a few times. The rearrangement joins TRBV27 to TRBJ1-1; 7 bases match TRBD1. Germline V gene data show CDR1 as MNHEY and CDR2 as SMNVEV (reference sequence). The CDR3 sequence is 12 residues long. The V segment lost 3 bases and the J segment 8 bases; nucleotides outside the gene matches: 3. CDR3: CASSFSGQEAFF. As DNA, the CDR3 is TGTGCCAGCAGTTTTTCGGGACAGGAAGCTTTCTTT.

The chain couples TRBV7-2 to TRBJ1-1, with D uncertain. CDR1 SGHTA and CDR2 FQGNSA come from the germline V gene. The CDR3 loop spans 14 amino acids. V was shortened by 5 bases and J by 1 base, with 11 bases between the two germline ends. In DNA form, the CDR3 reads TGTGCCAGCAGCCCGGCGTTAGAGAACACTGAAGCTTTCTTT. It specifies CASSPALENTEAFF.

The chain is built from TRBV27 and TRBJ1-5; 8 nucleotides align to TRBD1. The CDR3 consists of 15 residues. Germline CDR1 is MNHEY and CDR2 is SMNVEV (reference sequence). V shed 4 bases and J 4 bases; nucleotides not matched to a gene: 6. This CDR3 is CASSSQGARNQPQHF. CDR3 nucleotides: TGTGCCAGCAGTTCTCAGGGGGCTCGGAATCAGCCCCAGCATTTT.

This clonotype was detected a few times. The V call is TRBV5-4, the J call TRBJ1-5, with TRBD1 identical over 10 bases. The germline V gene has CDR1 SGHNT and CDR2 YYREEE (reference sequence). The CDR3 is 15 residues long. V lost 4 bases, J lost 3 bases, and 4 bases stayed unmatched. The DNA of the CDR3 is TGTGCCAGCAGCCGTCGACAGGGGGCCAATCAGCCCCAGCATTTT. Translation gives CASSRRQGANQPQHF.

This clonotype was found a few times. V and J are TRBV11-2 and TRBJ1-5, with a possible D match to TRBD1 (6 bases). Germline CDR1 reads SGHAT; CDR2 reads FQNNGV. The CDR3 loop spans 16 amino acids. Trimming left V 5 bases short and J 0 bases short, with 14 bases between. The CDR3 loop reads CASSPRQAPSNQPQHF. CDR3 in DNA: TGTGCCAGCAGCCCAAGACAGGCACCTAGCAATCAGCCCCAGCATTTT.

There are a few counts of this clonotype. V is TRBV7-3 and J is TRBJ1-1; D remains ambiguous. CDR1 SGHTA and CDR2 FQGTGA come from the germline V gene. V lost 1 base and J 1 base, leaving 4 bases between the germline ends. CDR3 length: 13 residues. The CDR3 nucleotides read TGTGCCAGCAGCTTAATATGGAACACTGAAGCTTTCTTT. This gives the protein CASSLIWNTEAFF. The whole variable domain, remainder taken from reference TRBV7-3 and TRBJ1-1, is GAGVSQTPSNKVTEKGKYVELRCDPISGHTALYWYRQSLGQGPEFLIYFQGTGAADDSGLPNDRFFAVRPEGSVSTLKIQRTERGDSAVYLCASSLIWNTEAFFGQGTRLTVV.

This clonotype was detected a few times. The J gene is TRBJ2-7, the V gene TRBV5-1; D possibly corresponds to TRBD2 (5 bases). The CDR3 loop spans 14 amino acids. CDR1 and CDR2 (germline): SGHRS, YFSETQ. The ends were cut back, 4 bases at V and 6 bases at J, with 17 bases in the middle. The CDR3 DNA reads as TGCGCCAGCAGCGCGGCGGGTCTAGGATCCGAGCAGTACGTC. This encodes CASSAAGLGSEQYV.

As DNA, the CDR3 is TGTGCCAGCAGCGTAGCAGCCGGACAGACCCAAGAGACCCAGTACTTC. Its translation: CASSVAAGQTQETQYF. The V gene is TRBV9, the J gene TRBJ2-5; D is possibly TRBD1 (6 bases). This CDR3 contains 16 residues. Per the germline V gene, CDR1 is SGDLS and CDR2 is YYNGEE. Deletions cut 0 bases from V and 1 base from J, with 13 bases between.

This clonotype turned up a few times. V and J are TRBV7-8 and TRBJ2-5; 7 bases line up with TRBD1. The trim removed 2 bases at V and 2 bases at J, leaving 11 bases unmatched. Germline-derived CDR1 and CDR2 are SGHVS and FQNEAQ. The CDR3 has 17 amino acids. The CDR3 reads CASSLSPGGFRQETQYF. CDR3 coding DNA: TGTGCCAGCAGCTTATCCCCAGGGGGTTTTCGGCAAGAGACCCAGTACTTC.

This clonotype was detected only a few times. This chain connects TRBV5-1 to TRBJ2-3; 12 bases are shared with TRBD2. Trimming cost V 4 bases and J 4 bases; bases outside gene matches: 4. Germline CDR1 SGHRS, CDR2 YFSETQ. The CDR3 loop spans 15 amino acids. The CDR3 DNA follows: TGCGCCAGCAGCATACTAGCGGGGGGTGCAGATACGCAGTATTTT. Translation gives CASSILAGGADTQYF.

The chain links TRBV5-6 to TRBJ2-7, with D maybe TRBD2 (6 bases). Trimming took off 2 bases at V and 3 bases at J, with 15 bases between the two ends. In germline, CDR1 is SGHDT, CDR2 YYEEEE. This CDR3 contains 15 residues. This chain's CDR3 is CASSFRGSYNYEQYV. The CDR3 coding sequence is TGTGCCAGCAGCTTCCGGGGGTCCTATAACTACGAGCAGTACGTC.

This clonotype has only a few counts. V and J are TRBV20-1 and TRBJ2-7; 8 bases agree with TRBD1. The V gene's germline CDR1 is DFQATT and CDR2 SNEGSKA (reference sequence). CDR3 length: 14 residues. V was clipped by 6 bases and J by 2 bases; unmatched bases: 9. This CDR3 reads CSAAGTGSTYEQYF. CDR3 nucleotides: TGCAGTGCGGCCGGGACAGGCTCAACCTACGAGCAGTACTTC.

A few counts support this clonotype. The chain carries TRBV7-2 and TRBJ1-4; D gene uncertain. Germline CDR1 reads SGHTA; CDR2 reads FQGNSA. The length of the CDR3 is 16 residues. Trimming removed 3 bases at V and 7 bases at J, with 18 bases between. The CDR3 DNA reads TGTGCCAGCAGCTTGAGGGCAGGAGGTGCAGGTGAAAAACTGTTTTTT. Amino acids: CASSLRAGGAGEKLFF.

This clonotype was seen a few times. In DNA form, the CDR3 reads TGTGCCAGCAGTGGGACAGGCTCGGGTCCCCAGCATTTT. Translation: CASSGTGSGPQHF. The chain links TRBV12-3 or TRBV12-4 to TRBJ1-5; the match to TRBD1 covers 8 bases. J gave up 10 bases and V 5 bases, and 7 bases lay outside the gene matches. This CDR3 spans 13 amino acids.

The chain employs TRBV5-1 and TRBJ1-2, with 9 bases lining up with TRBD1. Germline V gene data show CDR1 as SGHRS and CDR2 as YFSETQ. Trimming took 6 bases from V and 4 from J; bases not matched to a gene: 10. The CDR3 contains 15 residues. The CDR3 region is CASKASGTGFYGYTF. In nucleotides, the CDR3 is TGCGCCAGCAAGGCCTCCGGGACAGGGTTCTATGGCTACACCTTC. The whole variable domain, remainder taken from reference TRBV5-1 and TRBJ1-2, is KAGVTQTPRYLIKTRGQQVTLSCSPISGHRSVSWYQQTPGQGLQFLFEYFSETQRNKGNFPGRFSGRQFSNSRSEMNVSTLELGDSALYLCASKASGTGFYGYTFGSGTRLTVV.

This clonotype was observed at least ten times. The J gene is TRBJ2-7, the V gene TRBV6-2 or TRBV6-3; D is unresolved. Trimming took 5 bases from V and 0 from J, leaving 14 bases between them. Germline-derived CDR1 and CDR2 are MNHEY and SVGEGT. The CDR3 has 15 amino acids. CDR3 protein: CASSLKWGSSYEQYV. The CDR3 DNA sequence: TGTGCCAGCAGTCTGAAGTGGGGTAGCTCCTACGAGCAGTACGTC.